This T cell receptor beta chain was sequenced in a study of cytomegalovirus exposure and HLA in healthy donors. Study context: Findings of an earlier analysis included roughly 110 million unique TCR beta sequences from about 180 million T cells. Study conclusions and caveats: The CMV antigen specificity of a few CMV-associated chains was confirmed through in vitro analysis. Being productive about 87% or about 30% of the time was typical of most TCR beta V segments in an earlier analysis. HLA allele associations emerged for 15,000 to 20,000 TCR beta sequences in a later analysis, at 0.05 false discovery rate.

With respect to this clone: Its antigen is as yet unknown.

The CDR3 extends over 15 amino acids. Germline CDR1 is SGHRS and CDR2 is YFSETQ. Trimming took 0 bases from V and 9 from J; bases not matched to a gene: 9. Vbeta (60) and Jbeta (13) primers were used in the PCR. The table came from immunoSEQ multiplex PCR; TCRdb's copy has only in-frame clones and leaves some out. The table shows 180,000 or so clones, with over 70% occurring only once. This clonotype originated in an older woman in good health and CMV-seropositive. The sample comprised PBMCs. The rearrangement uses TRBV5-1 and TRBJ2-1, with TRBD2 matching over 7 bases. The DNA of the CDR3 is TGCGCCAGCAGCTTGGTAGCAGGGCGGGGGAGTGAGCAGTTCTTC. Its protein is CASSLVAGRGSEQFF.